A selection of T cell receptor beta chains follows, all from one sample in a study of somatic mutations in cytotoxic T cells in rheumatoid arthritis. TCRdb keeps only in-frame clones here, not all; method: immunoSEQ multiplex PCR. The sample has about 4,200 clones, approximately 72% seen once; the top ten hold around 35%. Specimen: CD8+ T cells sorted from blood. All receptors come from an adult with rheumatoid arthritis. Both conserved end residues are part of each CDR3. The order of the fields is CDR3 DNA, CDR3 protein, CDR3 length, J gene, clone size, D gene, V gene. The D gene is left open where the match is weak. Where a row states a size, it is once, few, many or the class of an expanded clone; other rows omit it.

cdr3_nt: TGTGCTAGTGGTTTAGGGCAGGGGGGTTACAATGAGCAGTTCTTC
cdr3_aa: CASGLGQGGYNEQFF
cdr3_length: 15
j_call: TRBJ2-1
clone_size: -
d_call: -
v_call: TRBV12-5

cdr3_nt: TGTGCCAGCAGCGGAGGGGGAGATACGCAGTATTTT
cdr3_aa: CASSGGGDTQYF
cdr3_length: 12
j_call: TRBJ2-3
clone_size: -
d_call: -
v_call: TRBV9

cdr3_nt: TGCCAAGTTAGGGATTATCATGGCTACACCTTC
cdr3_aa: CQVRDYHGYTF
cdr3_length: 11
j_call: TRBJ1-2
clone_size: few
d_call: -
v_call: TRBV29-1

cdr3_nt: TGTGCCAGCAGCCCTTTTCCGAGTGAGCAGTTCTTC
cdr3_aa: CASSPFPSEQFF
cdr3_length: 12
j_call: TRBJ2-1
clone_size: -
d_call: -
v_call: TRBV7-9

cdr3_nt: TGTGCCAGCAGCGCCCGGGACAGGGGGCTCGCTGAAGCTTTCTTT
cdr3_aa: CASSARDRGLAEAFF
cdr3_length: 15
j_call: TRBJ1-1
clone_size: -
d_call: TRBD1
v_call: TRBV7-9

cdr3_nt: TGTGCCAGCAGCGAGAATGACTTGGCCGGGGAGACCCAGTACTTC
cdr3_aa: CASSENDLAGETQYF
cdr3_length: 15
j_call: TRBJ2-5
clone_size: -
d_call: -
v_call: TRBV9

cdr3_nt: TGCGCCAGCAGCCAGGACAGGAACCCAAGGGACTATGGCTACACCTTC
cdr3_aa: CASSQDRNPRDYGYTF
cdr3_length: 16
j_call: TRBJ1-2
clone_size: -
d_call: TRBD1
v_call: TRBV4-3

cdr3_nt: TGTGCCAGCAGCTTAATGGCGAACACTGAAGCTTTCTTT
cdr3_aa: CASSLMANTEAFF
cdr3_length: 13
j_call: TRBJ1-1
clone_size: -
d_call: -
v_call: TRBV7-9

cdr3_nt: TGTGCCAGCAGCCTGACCGACCGGCCCACAGATACGCAGTATTTT
cdr3_aa: CASSLTDRPTDTQYF
cdr3_length: 15
j_call: TRBJ2-3
clone_size: -
d_call: -
v_call: TRBV7-8

cdr3_nt: TGTGCCAGCAATGGGGCAAGCTCCTACAATGAGCAGTTCTTC
cdr3_aa: CASNGASSYNEQFF
cdr3_length: 14
j_call: TRBJ2-1
clone_size: medium-sized
d_call: -
v_call: TRBV7-9

cdr3_nt: TGTGCCAGCAGTAGACTAGCGGGGGGTCTTGGGAATGAGCAGTTCTTC
cdr3_aa: CASSRLAGGLGNEQFF
cdr3_length: 16
j_call: TRBJ2-1
clone_size: once
d_call: TRBD2
v_call: TRBV9

cdr3_nt: TGTGCCAGCAGCTTAGGAGGGACTAGCGGGGGCAGCTCCTACAATGAGCAGTTCTTC
cdr3_aa: CASSLGGTSGGSSYNEQFF
cdr3_length: 19
j_call: TRBJ2-1
clone_size: -
d_call: TRBD2
v_call: TRBV7-6

cdr3_nt: TGTGCCAGCAGCTTCTCGGGGGCTCAGCCCCAGCATTTT
cdr3_aa: CASSFSGAQPQHF
cdr3_length: 13
j_call: TRBJ1-5
clone_size: -
d_call: -
v_call: TRBV5-6

cdr3_nt: TGTGCCAGCAGCCAACCCCGGGTCTGGGGTCAGCCCCAGCATTTT
cdr3_aa: CASSQPRVWGQPQHF
cdr3_length: 15
j_call: TRBJ1-5
clone_size: -
d_call: -
v_call: TRBV4-2

cdr3_nt: TGCGCCAGCAGCCAGGGGGCATTCCCCTCCTACGAGCAGTACTTC
cdr3_aa: CASSQGAFPSYEQYF
cdr3_length: 15
j_call: TRBJ2-7
clone_size: few
d_call: -
v_call: TRBV4-1

cdr3_nt: TGCAGTGCTAGAGGAAGCTATGGCTACACCTTC
cdr3_aa: CSARGSYGYTF
cdr3_length: 11
j_call: TRBJ1-2
clone_size: -
d_call: -
v_call: TRBV20-1

cdr3_nt: TGCGCCAGCAGCCAAGGTAGGGGGAGGACCTACAATGAGCAGTTCTTC
cdr3_aa: CASSQGRGRTYNEQFF
cdr3_length: 16
j_call: TRBJ2-1
clone_size: -
d_call: -
v_call: TRBV4-1

cdr3_nt: TGTGCCAGCAGTGAAATTCTAGCGGGGGGGCGATTTGCAGATACGCAGTATTTT
cdr3_aa: CASSEILAGGRFADTQYF
cdr3_length: 18
j_call: TRBJ2-3
clone_size: -
d_call: TRBD2
v_call: TRBV6-1

cdr3_nt: TGTGCCAGCAGTGAGGTACAGGGGGCTTACAATGAGCAGTTCTTC
cdr3_aa: CASSEVQGAYNEQFF
cdr3_length: 15
j_call: TRBJ2-1
clone_size: -
d_call: TRBD1
v_call: TRBV6-4

cdr3_nt: TGTGCCAGCAGCTTGGCGGGGGACAATGAGCAGTTCTTC
cdr3_aa: CASSLAGDNEQFF
cdr3_length: 13
j_call: TRBJ2-1
clone_size: -
d_call: TRBD2
v_call: TRBV7-6

cdr3_nt: TGTGCCAGCAGCGTAGGGGACGGCTATGGCTACACCTTC
cdr3_aa: CASSVGDGYGYTF
cdr3_length: 13
j_call: TRBJ1-2
clone_size: -
d_call: -
v_call: TRBV9

cdr3_nt: TGTGCCAGCAGCGTAGTGGCGGGGGCAGGGGAGACCCAGTACTTC
cdr3_aa: CASSVVAGAGETQYF
cdr3_length: 15
j_call: TRBJ2-5
clone_size: once
d_call: -
v_call: TRBV9

cdr3_nt: TGTGCCAGCACCTGGGAGTGGCTGAAAAACATTCAGTACTTC
cdr3_aa: CASTWEWLKNIQYF
cdr3_length: 14
j_call: TRBJ2-4
clone_size: -
d_call: -
v_call: TRBV7-9

cdr3_nt: TGTGCCAGCAGTGAACTGCTCCGGGAGACCCAGTACTTC
cdr3_aa: CASSELLRETQYF
cdr3_length: 13
j_call: TRBJ2-5
clone_size: few
d_call: -
v_call: TRBV2

cdr3_nt: TGTGCCAGCAGTTTCTCGGACAGGGGGCGAGAAAAACTGTTTTTT
cdr3_aa: CASSFSDRGREKLFF
cdr3_length: 15
j_call: TRBJ1-4
clone_size: few
d_call: TRBD1
v_call: TRBV27

cdr3_nt: TGTGCCAGCACCCCGGAGGGCGGGGCCTACAATGAGCAGTTCTTC
cdr3_aa: CASTPEGGAYNEQFF
cdr3_length: 15
j_call: TRBJ2-1
clone_size: -
d_call: -
v_call: TRBV13

cdr3_nt: TGTGCCAGCAGTGAAGGACTAGCGGTAACCTACGAGCAGTACTTC
cdr3_aa: CASSEGLAVTYEQYF
cdr3_length: 15
j_call: TRBJ2-7
clone_size: -
d_call: TRBD2
v_call: TRBV6-1

cdr3_nt: TGTGCCAGCAGCCTGACATCAGGGTCCGGGGAGCTGTTTTTT
cdr3_aa: CASSLTSGSGELFF
cdr3_length: 14
j_call: TRBJ2-2
clone_size: once
d_call: -
v_call: TRBV27

cdr3_nt: TGTGCCAGCATGGGGGGTAGCGGGATACACAATGAGCAGTTCTTC
cdr3_aa: CASMGGSGIHNEQFF
cdr3_length: 15
j_call: TRBJ2-1
clone_size: -
d_call: TRBD2
v_call: TRBV7-8